This TCR beta chain originates from a study of T cells after posttransplantation cyclophosphamide. The assay was immunoSEQ multiplex PCR, and TCRdb's table has in-frame clones only and misses some. The sample presents 24,000 or so clones, none singletons. This clone was detected ten times or more. Its specificity is not known. The CDR3 has 14 residues. J lost 4 bases, V lost 8 bases, and 5 bases had no gene match. CDR1 is SGHRS, CDR2 YFSETQ, per germline. Study-wide results and limits: Later blood repertoires were often dominated by clones from the donor CD8+ memory compartment.

The sequenced sample consisted of PBMCs. The sequence was collected from a woman aged 45-60 years in good health, CMV-negative, and a related stem cell transplant donor. The chain couples TRBV5-1 to TRBJ2-3, with 12 bases fitting TRBD1. DNA for the CDR3: TGCGCCAGTGGGGGGACAGGGGGCCCAGATACGCAGTATTTT. Residues: CASGGTGGPDTQYF.